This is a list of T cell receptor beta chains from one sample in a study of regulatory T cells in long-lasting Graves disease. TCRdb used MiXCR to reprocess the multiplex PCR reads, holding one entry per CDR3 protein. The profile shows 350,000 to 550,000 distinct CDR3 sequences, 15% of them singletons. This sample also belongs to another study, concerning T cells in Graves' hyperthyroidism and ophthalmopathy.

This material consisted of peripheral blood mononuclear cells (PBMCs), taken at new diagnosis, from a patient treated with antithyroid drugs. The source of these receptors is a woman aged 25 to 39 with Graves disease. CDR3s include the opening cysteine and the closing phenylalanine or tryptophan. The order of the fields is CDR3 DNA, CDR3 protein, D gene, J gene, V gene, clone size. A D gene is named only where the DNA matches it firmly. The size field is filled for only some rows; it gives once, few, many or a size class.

CDR3nt: TGTGCCAGCAGCCCGGGTGGCAGGGGGAAGGCCGGGGAGCTGTTTTTT
CDR3aa: CASSPGGRGKAGELFF
d_gene: TRBD1
j_gene: TRBJ2-2
v_gene: TRBV5-4
abundance: .

CDR3nt: TGTGCCAGCAGACCCCGCGGACGGACTAACTGGGGCTACACCTTC
CDR3aa: CASRPRGRTNWGYTF
d_gene: .
j_gene: TRBJ1-2
v_gene: TRBV6-1
abundance: many

CDR3nt: TGTGCCAGCAGAACGGGACAGGGTGAGAATGAGCAGTTCTTC
CDR3aa: CASRTGQGENEQFF
d_gene: TRBD1
j_gene: TRBJ2-1
v_gene: TRBV11-2
abundance: few

CDR3nt: TGCGCCAGCAGCTTGAAGGGGGGGGCCGTGGCCTCCTACAATGAGCAGTTCTTC
CDR3aa: CASSLKGGAVASYNEQFF
d_gene: .
j_gene: TRBJ2-1
v_gene: TRBV5-1
abundance: few

CDR3nt: TGTGCCAGCAGTGATTCAGCCCGCACAGATACGCAGTATTTT
CDR3aa: CASSDSARTDTQYF
d_gene: .
j_gene: TRBJ2-3
v_gene: TRBV6-1
abundance: many

CDR3nt: TGTGCCTGGAGTTCCGGGACAGGGAAAGAGACCCAGTACTTC
CDR3aa: CAWSSGTGKETQYF
d_gene: TRBD1
j_gene: TRBJ2-5
v_gene: TRBV30
abundance: many

CDR3nt: TGTGCCAGCGGGGTGACTAGCGGGGCCTACGAGCAGTACTTC
CDR3aa: CASGVTSGAYEQYF
d_gene: TRBD2
j_gene: TRBJ2-7
v_gene: TRBV28
abundance: few

CDR3nt: TGCAGCGTCCGCCCTGTAGCTAACTATGGCTACACCTTC
CDR3aa: CSVRPVANYGYTF
d_gene: .
j_gene: TRBJ1-2
v_gene: TRBV20-1
abundance: few

CDR3nt: TGTGCCATCCGACTCGCGAACACTGAAGCTTTCTTT
CDR3aa: CAIRLANTEAFF
d_gene: .
j_gene: TRBJ1-1
v_gene: TRBV6-1
abundance: many

CDR3nt: TGTGCCAGCAGTTTTTCTAGCGGCTCCTACGAGCAGTACTTC
CDR3aa: CASSFSSGSYEQYF
d_gene: TRBD2
j_gene: TRBJ2-7
v_gene: TRBV28
abundance: many

CDR3nt: TGTGCCAGCAGATTCGAAGGGTTCACTGAAGCTTTCTTT
CDR3aa: CASRFEGFTEAFF
d_gene: .
j_gene: TRBJ1-1
v_gene: TRBV3-1
abundance: many

CDR3nt: TGTGCCAGCAGCTTAGACGGGGCCAGGAACTTC
CDR3aa: CASSLDGARNF
d_gene: .
j_gene: TRBJ2-4
v_gene: TRBV11-1
abundance: many

CDR3nt: TGTGCCAGCAGTTTTGGGGAGGGGGGGGGAAAACTGTTTTTT
CDR3aa: CASSFGEGGGKLFF
d_gene: .
j_gene: TRBJ1-4
v_gene: TRBV12-3/TRBV12-4
abundance: .

CDR3nt: TGTGCCAGCTCCGCGGGGTGGGAGACCCAGTACTTC
CDR3aa: CASSAGWETQYF
d_gene: .
j_gene: TRBJ2-5
v_gene: TRBV28
abundance: .

CDR3nt: TGTGCCAGCAGTTTAGGCTCCCTCGAGCAGTACTTC
CDR3aa: CASSLGSLEQYF
d_gene: .
j_gene: TRBJ2-7
v_gene: TRBV28
abundance: many

CDR3nt: TGTGCCAGCAGTTTACGGGACACCCCTGCCTACAATGAGCAGTTCTTC
CDR3aa: CASSLRDTPAYNEQFF
d_gene: .
j_gene: TRBJ2-1
v_gene: TRBV12-3/TRBV12-4
abundance: few